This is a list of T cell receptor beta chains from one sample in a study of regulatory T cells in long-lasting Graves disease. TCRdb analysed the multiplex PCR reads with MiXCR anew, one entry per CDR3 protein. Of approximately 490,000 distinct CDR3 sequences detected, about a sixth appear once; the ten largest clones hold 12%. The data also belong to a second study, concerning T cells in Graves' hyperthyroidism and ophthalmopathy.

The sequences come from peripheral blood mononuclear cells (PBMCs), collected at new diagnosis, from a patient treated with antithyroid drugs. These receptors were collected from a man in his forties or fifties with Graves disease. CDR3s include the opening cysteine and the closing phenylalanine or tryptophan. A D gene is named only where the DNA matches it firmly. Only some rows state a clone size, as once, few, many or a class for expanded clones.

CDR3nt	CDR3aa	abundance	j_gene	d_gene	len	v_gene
TGTGCCTGGAGCGAACCGACAGGTTGGGAGACCCAGTACTTC	CAWSEPTGWETQYF	many	TRBJ2-5	NA	14	TRBV30
TGTGCTAGTGGAAGGGGACAGGGGGATGGAGCCCTCCACTTT	CASGRGQGDGALHF	NA	TRBJ1-6	TRBD1	14	TRBV12-5
TGTGCCAGCAGTACCCGACTAGACTCCTACAATGAGCAGTTCTTC	CASSTRLDSYNEQFF	many	TRBJ2-1	NA	15	TRBV2
TGCGCCAGCAGTGAGGACCTAGCGGCGGTCGAGCAGTACTTC	CASSEDLAAVEQYF	NA	TRBJ2-7	TRBD2	14	TRBV10-2
TGTGCCAGCAGTTTGTTCGACGGGACGTTGTTGCAGTACTTC	CASSLFDGTLLQYF	many	TRBJ2-7	NA	14	TRBV28
TGCGCCAGCAGCCCAACTCCGGGACAGATCACCGGGGAGCTGTTTTTT	CASSPTPGQITGELFF	many	TRBJ2-2	TRBD1	16	TRBV5-1
TGTGCCAGCTCACCGAACCCAGGAGGGGATCAGCCCCAGCATTTT	CASSPNPGGDQPQHF	many	TRBJ1-5	NA	15	TRBV18
TGCGCCAGCAGCAAGGGACTAGCGGGAGTGATCGGGGAAGAGACCCAGTACTTC	CASSKGLAGVIGEETQYF	many	TRBJ2-5	TRBD2	18	TRBV5-1
TGTGCCAGCAGCTTAGGTCCTCGGGGGCAGTTCTTC	CASSLGPRGQFF	NA	TRBJ2-1	NA	12	TRBV7-9
TGTGCCAGCAGTTCCACCGGGACAGTCGGTGGCTACACCTTC	CASSSTGTVGGYTF	many	TRBJ1-2	TRBD1	14	TRBV6-5
TGTGCCAGCAGCCAAGATGTAGGTTTGGGGAACACTGAAGCTTTCTTT	CASSQDVGLGNTEAFF	few	TRBJ1-1	NA	16	TRBV14
TGTGCCAGCAGCCGGGACCTAGCGGGACCTGGCGAGCAGTACTTC	CASSRDLAGPGEQYF	many	TRBJ2-7	TRBD2	15	TRBV7-9
TGTGCCAGCATCGGACAGGGGGGATTAGCTTTCGGTCAGCCCCAGCATTTT	CASIGQGGLAFGQPQHF	few	TRBJ1-5	TRBD1	17	TRBV6-2/TRBV6-3
TGTGCCAGTAGTAACGGGAGGCATAGCACAGATACGCAGTATTTT	CASSNGRHSTDTQYF	few	TRBJ2-3	TRBD2	15	TRBV19
TGCGCCAGCAGCTTGGACAAGACAGTTTACAATGAGCAGTTCTTC	CASSLDKTVYNEQFF	many	TRBJ2-1	NA	15	TRBV5-1
TGCAGCGTTGTCCTAGACAGAAACACCGGGGAGCTGTTTTTT	CSVVLDRNTGELFF	few	TRBJ2-2	NA	14	TRBV29-1
TGTGCCAGCAGCTTAACGGGAAAGGTAATAAATGAGCAGTTCTTC	CASSLTGKVINEQFF	NA	TRBJ2-1	NA	15	TRBV7-2
TGTGCCATCAGTAGCAAAGACGGGGCCATCAATCAGCCCCAGCATTTT	CAISSKDGAINQPQHF	NA	TRBJ1-5	NA	16	TRBV10-3
TGTGCCAGCCGACCGGTGTCGACGGACAATGAGCAGTTCTTC	CASRPVSTDNEQFF	many	TRBJ2-1	NA	14	TRBV10-3
TGTGCCAGAGACAGGTTCTATGGCTACACCTTC	CARDRFYGYTF	few	TRBJ1-2	NA	11	TRBV6-4
TGTGCCAGCAGCTTAGGCCCCGAGCAGTACTTC	CASSLGPEQYF	many	TRBJ2-7	NA	11	TRBV11-2
TGCGCCAGCAGCTTGGAACGGGGGCTCACAGATACGCAGTATTTT	CASSLERGLTDTQYF	NA	TRBJ2-3	NA	15	TRBV5-1
TGTGCCAGCAGTCACACAGGGAACACCGGGGAGCTGTTTTTT	CASSHTGNTGELFF	many	TRBJ2-2	NA	14	TRBV28